A single sample is the source of the 13 T cell receptor beta chains below, sequenced in a study of blood T cell repertoires in COVID-19. Only in-frame clones appear in the TCRdb table, and some are missing; sequencing was by immunoSEQ multiplex PCR. The sample carries a few hundred thousand clones, roughly 82% recorded once. Input material: peripheral blood. These receptors were collected from a human donor in a cohort sampled during active COVID-19.

This chain uses TRBV19 with TRBJ1-2, with 8 bases identical to TRBD1. The CDR3 has 16 amino acids. J was trimmed by 2 bases and V by 3 bases; bases with no gene match: 8. Per germline, CDR1 LNHDA and CDR2 SQIVND (reference sequence). DNA of the CDR3: TGTGCCAGTAGTATTCAGGGGACAGGTCCGAACTATGGCTACACCTTC. Translation gives CASSIQGTGPNYGYTF. Together with reference TRBV19 and TRBJ1-2, the CDR3 gives the full variable domain: DGGITQSPKYLFRKEGQNVTLSCEQNLNHDAMYWYRQDPGQGLRLIYYSQIVNDFQKGDIAEGYSVSREKKESFPLTVTSAQKNPTAFYLCASSIQGTGPNYGYTFGSGTRLTVV.

This clone was counted a single time. The V call is TRBV27, the J call TRBJ2-1; 10 bases line up with TRBD2. This CDR3 is 16 amino acids long. Per germline, CDR1 MNHEY and CDR2 SMNVEV (reference sequence). V gave up 5 bases and J gave up 8 bases; unmatched junction bases: 12. The CDR3 DNA follows: TGTGCCAGCAGTCAACAACTAGCGGGATACTTACATGAGCAGTTCTTC. Amino acids: CASSQQLAGYLHEQFF.

This clone was recorded once. The CDR3 loop reads CASSIRTSGDNEQFF. The DNA of the CDR3 is TGTGCCAGTAGTATCCGGACTAGCGGAGACAATGAGCAGTTCTTC. The chain uses TRBV19 and TRBJ2-1, with 10 bases fitting TRBD2. J gave up 5 bases and V 3 bases, and 4 bases lay outside the gene matches. Germline V CDR1 and CDR2: LNHDA, SQIVND (reference sequence). CDR3 length: 15 residues.

CDR3: CASSIPGRSTDTQYF. DNA of the CDR3: TGTGCCAGTAGTATTCCCGGCAGGAGCACAGATACGCAGTATTTT. The chain carries TRBV19 and TRBJ2-3, with D unresolved. V lost 3 bases and J lost 0, with 10 bases in between. Per germline, CDR1 LNHDA and CDR2 SQIVND (reference sequence). The CDR3 loop spans 15 amino acids.

V usage is TRBV30 and J usage is TRBJ2-3, with unresolved D. The CDR3 spans 12 residues. The V and J ends lost 1 base and 7 bases respectively, with 9 bases between them. Germline assignment: CDR1 GTSNPN and CDR2 SVGIG (reference sequence). In nucleotides, the CDR3 is TGTGCCTGGAGTGGACTTTCGAATACGCAGTATTTT. Amino acid sequence: CAWSGLSNTQYF.

The chain carries TRBV5-1 and TRBJ1-1, with D uncertain. With 1 base removed from V and 2 bases from J, the gap between germline ends came to 6 bases. Germline V gene data show CDR1 as SGHRS and CDR2 as YFSETQ. This CDR3 spans 13 amino acids. CDR3 DNA sequence: TGCGCCAGCAGCTTGCGGTCCAACACTGAAGCTTTCTTT. This gives the protein CASSLRSNTEAFF.

In its sample, this clone was seen many times. V and J are TRBV12-3 or TRBV12-4 and TRBJ1-2; a weak D match, TRBD1 (6 bases). The CDR3 is 11 residues long. V shed 3 bases and J shed 13 bases, with 12 bases lying between them. This chain's CDR3 is CASSFQGWGTF. CDR3 sequence (DNA): TGTGCCAGCAGTTTCCAGGGGTGGGGCACCTTC.

The rearrangement joins TRBV18 to TRBJ1-1; TRBD1 is a possible D gene (5 bases). V was shortened by 3 bases and J by 4 bases, with 12 bases between the two germline ends. The CDR3 loop spans 14 amino acids. Germline V gives CDR1 KGHSH, CDR2 LQKENI. The CDR3 nucleotides read TGTGCCAGCTCACCGCCCCCGGGGGGCACTGAAGCTTTCTTT. It yields the protein CASSPPPGGTEAFF.

The CDR3 region has the DNA TGCAGTGCACGGACAGTAAGTGAAGCTTTCTTT. This translates into CSARTVSEAFF. The chain carries TRBV20-1 and TRBJ1-1; possible D gene TRBD1, 6 bases. V shed 6 bases and J shed 7 bases, with 12 bases lying between them. The CDR3 sequence is 11 residues long. Germline lookup yields CDR1 DFQATT and CDR2 SNEGSKA (reference sequence).

The J gene is TRBJ1-1, the V gene TRBV9, with a possible D match to TRBD1 (6 bases). Germline lookup yields CDR1 SGDLS and CDR2 YYNGEE. This CDR3 comprises 14 residues. V was shortened by 1 base and J by 4 bases, with 11 bases between the two germline ends. CDR3 loop: CASSVTGSGTEAFF. CDR3 nucleotides: TGTGCCAGCAGCGTAACAGGGTCTGGCACTGAAGCTTTCTTT.

The chain has TRBV7-2 and TRBJ1-3; TRBD1 is a possible D gene (5 bases). The CDR3 is made up of 13 amino acids. CDR1 is SGHTA and CDR2 is FQGNSA in the germline V gene. Between the trimmed V and J ends, which lost 7 bases and 4 bases, there was a span of 11 bases. CDR3 coding DNA: TGTGCCAGCACAAGACAGCACGGAAACACCATATATTTT. Residues: CASTRQHGNTIYF.

In its sample, this clone was seen once. V gene TRBV12-3 or TRBV12-4 combines with J gene TRBJ1-1; D not certain. V shed 2 bases and J shed 1 base, with 5 bases lying between them. The CDR3 spans 13 residues. CDR3: CASSLLENTEAFF. The CDR3 DNA reads as TGTGCCAGCAGTTTACTAGAGAACACTGAAGCTTTCTTT.

The chain recombines TRBV30 with TRBJ2-3, with 7 bases aligning to TRBD1. The CDR3 runs to 12 residues. With 3 bases clipped from V and 5 bases from J, the junction kept 2 bases outside the gene matches. Germline V gene lookup returns CDR1 GTSNPN and CDR2 SVGIG (reference sequence). The CDR3, as DNA: TGTGCCTGGAGCGCAGGGGGAGATACGCAGTATTTT. Encoded protein: CAWSAGGDTQYF.